These T cell receptor beta chains were read from a single sample in a study of T cell responses to AZD1222 COVID-19 vaccine. The data were produced by immunoSEQ multiplex PCR, yet TCRdb's version contains in-frame clones alone and is incomplete. This table holds 95,000 to 150,000 clones, around 90% found once. The sample in question was peripheral blood, obtained 28 days after the second dose of the MenACWY control vaccine. The receptor set was obtained from an adult who received the MenACWY meningococcal vaccine as a control. Both conserved end residues are part of each CDR3. Fields, in order: CDR3 DNA, CDR3 protein, J gene, clone size, V gene, D gene. The D gene is left open where the match is weak. Rows may omit the clone size; those that give it use once, few, many or a size class.

TGTGCCAGCAGCACCGTGGTGGGGAGGATCGGGGAGCTGTTTTTT	CASSTVVGRIGELFF	TRBJ2-2	NA	TRBV11-2	NA
TGTGCCAGCAGTTACCGCGGGGAGGGGGAAAAACTGTTTTTT	CASSYRGEGEKLFF	TRBJ1-4	NA	TRBV6-5	NA
TGTGCCAGCAGCCAAAATACTAAGGGGCAAACTCGGTATAATTCACCCCTCCACTTT	CASSQNTKGQTRYNSPLHF	TRBJ1-6	NA	TRBV4-2	NA
TGTGCCAGCAGTTGGGACAGGGCGAAGAATGAAAAACTGTTTTTT	CASSWDRAKNEKLFF	TRBJ1-4	NA	TRBV6-2/TRBV6-3	TRBD1
TGTGCCAGCAGCTTGACCGGGACAGGGATCTACGAGCAGTACTTC	CASSLTGTGIYEQYF	TRBJ2-7	NA	TRBV7-3	TRBD1
TGCGCCAGCAGCCAAGTGGGTTTGGAGACCCAGTACTTC	CASSQVGLETQYF	TRBJ2-5	NA	TRBV4-1	NA
TGTGCCAGCGGACAGAACTACAATGAGCAGTTCTTC	CASGQNYNEQFF	TRBJ2-1	NA	TRBV2	NA
TGTGCCAGCAGCTTAGATCTGGGTGGCTACACCTTC	CASSLDLGGYTF	TRBJ1-2	NA	TRBV11-2	NA
TGTGCCAGCAGGACTAGCGGGGTGGGTGAGCAGTTCTTC	CASRTSGVGEQFF	TRBJ2-1	NA	TRBV6-4	TRBD2
TGTGCCAGCAGCGCGGGACAGGGGAACACTGAAGCTTTCTTT	CASSAGQGNTEAFF	TRBJ1-1	NA	TRBV3-1/TRBV3-2	TRBD1
TGTGCCAGCAGTCTACGGCCAACAGGGTCTGGGGCCAACGTCCTGACTTTC	CASSLRPTGSGANVLTF	TRBJ2-6	NA	TRBV2	NA
TGCGCCAGCAGCTTGCGGGCTGGGGCCAACGTCCTGACTTTC	CASSLRAGANVLTF	TRBJ2-6	NA	TRBV5-1	NA
TGTGCCAGCAGTTATCTAGGTACCAATCAGCCCCAGCATTTT	CASSYLGTNQPQHF	TRBJ1-5	NA	TRBV6-5	NA
TGTGCCAGCAGCCAAGGGGTCACCTACAATGAGCAGTTCTTC	CASSQGVTYNEQFF	TRBJ2-1	NA	TRBV4-2	NA
TGTGCCAGCAGCCGCAGTGGCAGATCGCTAGCGGGACACTCCTACGAGCAGTACTTC	CASSRSGRSLAGHSYEQYF	TRBJ2-7	NA	TRBV2	TRBD2
TGTGCCAGCAGCTTAGTTGGGGCGGGAAATCAGCCCCAGCATTTT	CASSLVGAGNQPQHF	TRBJ1-5	NA	TRBV7-8	NA
TGTGCCAGCAGTGAAGGACAGGGGCGGTATGGCTACACCTTC	CASSEGQGRYGYTF	TRBJ1-2	NA	TRBV6-1	TRBD1
TGTGCCAGCAGCTTTGGTGTCAGGGGAAGTTCACCCCTCCACTTT	CASSFGVRGSSPLHF	TRBJ1-6	NA	TRBV7-9	NA
TGTGCCAGCAGCCGGACTGGCTACGAGCAGTACTTC	CASSRTGYEQYF	TRBJ2-7	few	TRBV3-1/TRBV3-2	NA
TGTGCCAGCAGTCCATCACCGGTAACGCCCCAGCATTTT	CASSPSPVTPQHF	TRBJ1-5	NA	TRBV28	NA
TGTGCCAGCAGCCACCCTAAAGGCAGGGACCCTCTTGAAGCTTTCTTT	CASSHPKGRDPLEAFF	TRBJ1-1	NA	TRBV3-1/TRBV3-2	NA
TGTGCCAGCAGCCCGAAGCCCAGCGGGGGGGCCTATGAGCAGTTCTTC	CASSPKPSGGAYEQFF	TRBJ2-1	NA	TRBV7-6	TRBD2